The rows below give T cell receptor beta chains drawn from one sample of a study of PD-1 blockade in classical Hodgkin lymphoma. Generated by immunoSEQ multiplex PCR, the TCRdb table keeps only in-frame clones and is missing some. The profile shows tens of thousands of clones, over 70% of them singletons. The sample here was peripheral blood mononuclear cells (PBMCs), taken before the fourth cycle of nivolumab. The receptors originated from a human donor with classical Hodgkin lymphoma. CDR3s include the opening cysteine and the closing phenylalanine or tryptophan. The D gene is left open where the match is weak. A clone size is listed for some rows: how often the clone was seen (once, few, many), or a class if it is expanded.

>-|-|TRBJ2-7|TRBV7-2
CASSLGGGSYEQYF
TGTGCCAGCAGCTTGGGCGGAGGCTCCTACGAGCAGTACTTC
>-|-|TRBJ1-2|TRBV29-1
CSVYRRDKTNYGYTF
TGCAGCGTGTATCGTAGGGACAAGACTAACTATGGCTACACCTTC
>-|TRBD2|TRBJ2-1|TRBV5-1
CASSLVAGAGNEQFF
TGCGCCAGCAGCTTGGTAGCGGGAGCCGGTAATGAGCAGTTCTTC
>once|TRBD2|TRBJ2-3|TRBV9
CASSASGMSTDTQYF
TGTGCCAGCAGCGCGAGCGGGATGAGCACAGATACGCAGTATTTT
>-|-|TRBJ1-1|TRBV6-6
CASSYRASTNTEAFF
TGTGCCAGCAGTTACAGGGCATCCACGAACACTGAAGCTTTCTTT
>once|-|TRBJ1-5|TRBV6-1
CATKQERGNQPQHF
TGTGCCACCAAGCAGGAACGGGGCAATCAGCCCCAGCATTTT
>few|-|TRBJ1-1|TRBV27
CASSLLPTGNTEAFF
TGTGCCAGCAGTTTATTACCAACAGGGAACACTGAAGCTTTCTTT
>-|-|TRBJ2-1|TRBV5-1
CASSTDSGRVNEQFF
TGCGCCAGCAGCACGGACTCAGGACGAGTCAATGAGCAGTTCTTC
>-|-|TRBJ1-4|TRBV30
CACRRTRTDTNEKLFF
TGTGCCTGCCGTCGAACGAGGACGGACACTAATGAAAAACTGTTTTTT
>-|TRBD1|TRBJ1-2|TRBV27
CASSLFTGGDQSYTF
TGTGCCAGCAGTTTATTTACAGGGGGCGATCAAAGCTACACCTTC
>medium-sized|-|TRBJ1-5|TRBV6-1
CASSVSGAALSEPQHF
TGTGCCAGCAGTGTATCGGGCGCGGCTTTGAGTGAGCCCCAGCATTTT
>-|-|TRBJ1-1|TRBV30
CAWRVTYKNTEAFF
TGTGCCTGGAGGGTCACGTACAAGAACACTGAAGCTTTCTTT
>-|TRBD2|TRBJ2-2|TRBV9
CASSVPGTSVNTGELFF
TGTGCCAGCAGCGTCCCCGGGACTAGCGTTAACACCGGGGAGCTGTTTTTT
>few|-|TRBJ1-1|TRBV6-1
CASGPGGTEAFF
TGTGCCAGCGGACCGGGGGGGACTGAAGCTTTCTTT
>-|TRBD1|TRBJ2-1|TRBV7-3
CASSKRTGRSYNEQFF
TGTGCCAGCAGCAAGAGGACAGGGCGCTCCTACAATGAGCAGTTCTTC
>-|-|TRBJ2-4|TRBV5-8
CASSQDIFLAKNIQYF
TGTGCCAGCAGCCAGGACATTTTTCTAGCCAAAAACATTCAGTACTTC
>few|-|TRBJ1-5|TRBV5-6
CASSYSAQPQHF
TGTGCCAGCAGCTACAGTGCGCAGCCCCAGCATTTT
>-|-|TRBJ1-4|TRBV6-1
CASKAGPNEKLFF
TGTGCCAGCAAAGCAGGACCTAATGAAAAACTGTTTTTT
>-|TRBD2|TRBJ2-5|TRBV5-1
CASSLASGDAETQYF
TGCGCCAGCAGCTTGGCCAGCGGGGACGCGGAGACCCAGTACTTC
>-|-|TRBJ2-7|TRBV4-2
CASSQADYRHDEQYF
TGTGCCAGCAGCCAAGCGGACTACCGTCACGACGAGCAGTACTTC
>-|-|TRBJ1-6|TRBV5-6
CASSLLARVESPLHF
TGTGCCAGCAGCTTGCTTGCCAGGGTAGAATCACCCCTCCACTTT
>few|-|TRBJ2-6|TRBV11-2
CASSFPRDSRRGANVLTF
TGTGCCAGCAGTTTTCCTCGGGACTCCCGGCGGGGGGCCAACGTCCTGACTTTC
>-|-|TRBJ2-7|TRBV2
CASSGQELFEQYF
TGTGCCAGCAGTGGTCAAGAACTCTTCGAGCAGTACTTC
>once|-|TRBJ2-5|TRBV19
CASRGQETQYF
TGTGCCAGTAGAGGGCAAGAGACCCAGTACTTC
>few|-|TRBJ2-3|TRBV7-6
CASSLGIAADTQYF
TGTGCCAGCAGCTTAGGGATAGCTGCAGATACGCAGTATTTT
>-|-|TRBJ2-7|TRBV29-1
CSVEVEGAVYEQYF
TGCAGCGTTGAAGTAGAAGGGGCCGTGTACGAGCAGTACTTC
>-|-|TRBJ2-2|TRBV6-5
CASSYAYRETGELFF
TGTGCCAGCAGTTACGCTTACAGGGAGACCGGGGAGCTGTTTTTT
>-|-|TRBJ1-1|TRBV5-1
CASSLGAAGAEAFF
TGCGCCAGCAGCTTGGGAGCAGCTGGAGCTGAAGCTTTCTTT
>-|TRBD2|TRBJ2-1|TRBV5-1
CASSFLGTSVPNEQFF
TGCGCCAGCAGCTTCCTCGGGACTAGCGTTCCAAATGAGCAGTTCTTC